The 13 T cell receptor beta chains given below trace back to one sample, sequenced in a study of OX40 agonist ivuxolimab in advanced cancers. Library preparation used the immunoSEQ multiplex PCR assay. Imported from immuneACCESS, the table was reduced by TCRdb to in-frame sequences with V and J called. These copies leave out some clones; in studies compared against another copy, an unresolved V gene accounts for under half, and the cause of the remainder is not known. A total of around 67,000 clones appear in this sample, 80% of them only once. The ten most abundant clones make up roughly 8% of the sample. Sequencing used CD4+ or CD8+ T cells sorted from blood, obtained in a trial of the OX40 agonist ivuxolimab. These receptors originate from an adult with an advanced solid tumor such as melanoma, head and neck, liver or kidney cancer.

The CDR3 bases are TGTGCCAGCAGTTACAGGACTCCTGATTCACCCCTCCACTTT. Translated, it gives CASSYRTPDSPLHF. V usage is TRBV6-6 and J usage is TRBJ1-6; D not resolved. With 2 bases removed from V and 8 bases from J, the gap between germline ends came to 10 bases. Germline CDR1 is MNHNY and CDR2 is SVGAGI (reference sequence). CDR3 length: 14 residues.

The V and J genes are TRBV7-3 and TRBJ2-1; D may match TRBD1 or TRBD2 (5 bases each). This CDR3 is built from 14 residues. Looked up from germline, CDR1 is SGHTA and CDR2 is FQGTGA. V dropped 5 bases and J dropped 9 bases, with 17 bases sitting between them. The CDR3 nucleotides are TGTGCCAGCAGCCCGACTACTATTCAGGGTGAGCAGTTCTTC. Residues: CASSPTTIQGEQFF.

The genes are TRBV7-9 and TRBJ2-1, with D tentatively TRBD2 (5 bases). The CDR3 has 13 residues. Germline CDR1 SEHNR, CDR2 FQNEAQ (reference sequence). The V and J ends lost 5 bases and 9 bases respectively, with 14 bases between them. CDR3 region: CASSPALVREQFF. The CDR3 DNA follows: TGTGCCAGCAGCCCAGCACTAGTTCGTGAGCAGTTCTTC.

This clone came up once. One end of the junction fails to match germline, which may point to a read error. This chain joins TRBV5-1 and TRBJ1-2; a possible D gene is TRBD1 (5 bases). The germline V gene has CDR1 SGHRS and CDR2 YFSETQ. This CDR3 has 13 amino acids. CDR3 DNA sequence: TGCGTCAGCAGACCTGATGGGGCAGATGGCTACACCTTC. Translated: CVSRPDGADGYTF.

V and J are TRBV10-3 and TRBJ2-3; 8 nucleotides line up with TRBD2. The CDR3 contains 13 residues. In germline, CDR1 is ENHRY, CDR2 SYGVKD. V lost 9 bases, J lost 2 bases, and 4 bases stayed unmatched. CDR3 nucleotides: TGTGCCATGGCAGCGGGGGACACAGATACGCAGTATTTT. Translating gives CAMAAGDTDTQYF.

The V and J genes are TRBV2 and TRBJ1-1; D call uncertain. The germline gives CDR1 SNHLY, CDR2 FYNNEI. Deletions cut 3 bases from V and 1 base from J, with 3 bases between. The CDR3 has 12 residues. DNA of the CDR3: TGTGCCAGCAGTGACCCGAACACTGAAGCTTTCTTT. Its translation is CASSDPNTEAFF.

This clone was detected a few times. The chain links TRBV4-3 to TRBJ2-3; possibly TRBD2 for D (5 bases). Trimming shortened V by 0 bases and J by 4 bases, and 11 bases separated the two germline ends. The CDR3 loop spans 15 amino acids. The germline CDR1 and CDR2 sequences are LGHNA and YSLEER. The CDR3 sequence: CASSQDLSGPDTQYF. In DNA, the CDR3 is TGCGCCAGCAGCCAAGATCTAAGCGGCCCAGATACGCAGTATTTT.

The chain combines TRBV18 with TRBJ1-2; D is possibly TRBD1 (6 bases). This CDR3 spans 15 amino acids. Germline assignment: CDR1 KGHSH and CDR2 LQKENI. V was clipped by 2 bases and J by 4 bases, with 14 bases between them. The CDR3 loop is CASSPGREGGYGYTF. The CDR3 nucleotides read TGTGCCAGCTCACCAGGTCGGGAAGGGGGCTATGGCTACACCTTC.

The CDR3 spells CASSLQGAGNQPQHF. The CDR3 DNA reads as TGCGCCAGCAGCTTACAGGGGGCGGGGAATCAGCCCCAGCATTTT. V usage is TRBV5-1 and J usage is TRBJ1-5; TRBD1 agrees at 9 bases. The germline V gene encodes CDR1 SGHRS and CDR2 YFSETQ. The CDR3 covers 15 residues. Germline trimming cut 2 bases from V and 4 bases from J; bases unmatched to any gene: 4.

V gene TRBV6-1 combines with J gene TRBJ2-7, with D unresolved. The V gene's germline CDR1 is MNHNS and CDR2 SASEGT. Trimming cost V 10 bases and J 5 bases, with 15 bases left between them. The CDR3 sequence is 12 residues long. The CDR3 coding sequence is TGTGCCACCCGATCCTTGGGCAACGAGCAGTACGTC. This translates into CATRSLGNEQYV.

V usage is TRBV5-1 and J usage is TRBJ1-4, with 9 bases identical to TRBD1. The junction had 5 bases not matched to a gene; V was cut back by 0 bases and J by 8 bases. The CDR3 contains 15 residues. From germline, CDR1 is SGHRS and CDR2 YFSETQ. CDR3: CASSLGTGDKEKLFF. CDR3 nucleotide sequence: TGCGCCAGCAGCTTGGGGACAGGGGACAAGGAAAAACTGTTTTTT. Complete variable domain (other parts from reference TRBV5-1 and TRBJ1-4): KAGVTQTPRYLIKTRGQQVTLSCSPISGHRSVSWYQQTPGQGLQFLFEYFSETQRNKGNFPGRFSGRQFSNSRSEMNVSTLELGDSALYLCASSLGTGDKEKLFFGSGTQLSVL.

The rearrangement joins TRBV28 to TRBJ1-2; D ambiguous. The CDR3 is 15 residues long. Trimming pared 3 bases from V and 2 bases from J, leaving 13 bases between. The V gene's germline CDR1 is MDHEN and CDR2 SYDVKM. The CDR3 region is CASSLIRGWNYGYTF. The DNA for the CDR3 is TGTGCCAGCAGTTTGATTCGGGGTTGGAACTATGGCTACACCTTC.

The rearrangement uses TRBV5-4 and TRBJ2-1; D not resolved. The V end lost 3 bases, the J end lost 0 bases, and 10 bases lay between the germline ends. CDR1 and CDR2 (germline): SGHNT, YYREEE (reference sequence). This CDR3 spans 15 amino acids. The CDR3 sequence: CASSSRSRSYNEQFF. DNA of the CDR3: TGTGCCAGCAGCTCCAGGAGCCGCTCCTACAATGAGCAGTTCTTC.